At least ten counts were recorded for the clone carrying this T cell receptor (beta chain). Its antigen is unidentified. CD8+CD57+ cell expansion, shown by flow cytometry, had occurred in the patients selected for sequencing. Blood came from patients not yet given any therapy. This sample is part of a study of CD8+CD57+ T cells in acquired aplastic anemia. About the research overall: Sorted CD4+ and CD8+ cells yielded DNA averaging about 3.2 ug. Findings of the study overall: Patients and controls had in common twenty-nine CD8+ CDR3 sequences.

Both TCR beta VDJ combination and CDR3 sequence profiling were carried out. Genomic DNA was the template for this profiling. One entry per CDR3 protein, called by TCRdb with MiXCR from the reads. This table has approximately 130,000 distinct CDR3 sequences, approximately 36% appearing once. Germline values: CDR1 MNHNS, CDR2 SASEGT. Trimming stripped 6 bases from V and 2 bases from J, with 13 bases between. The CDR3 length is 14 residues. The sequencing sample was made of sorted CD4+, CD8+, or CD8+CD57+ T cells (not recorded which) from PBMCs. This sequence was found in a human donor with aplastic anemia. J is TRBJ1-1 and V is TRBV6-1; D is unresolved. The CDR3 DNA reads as TGTGCCAGCAGCATGACGATTTTTAACACTGAAGCTTTCTTT. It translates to CASSMTIFNTEAFF.